This T cell receptor (beta chain) originates from a study of post-analysis software for immune sequencing data. Overall study: Courses of disease covered relapsing-remitting, secondary progressive and progressive-relapsing multiple sclerosis.

Broader study findings: Patients used a handful of TRBV segments, including TRBV5-6, TRBV5-1 and TRBV20-1, more often than controls. Under F measure analysis, samples from one preparation batch co-clustered strongly.

Germline V lookup: CDR1 DFQATT, CDR2 SNEGSKA (reference sequence). The CDR3 is 17 residues long. Unique molecular identifiers were built into the TCR beta cDNA libraries. cDNA molecules numbering some 500,000 came from approximately 0.91 to 9.4 million T cells. TCRdb independently ran MiXCR on the PCR reads; one entry per CDR3 protein. The sample lists approximately 630,000 distinct CDR3 sequences, approximately 59% occurring once. Comments on this clonotype: As yet, its antigen is unknown.

Input material: blood. This receptor was identified in a girl aged 2 to 9 with multiple sclerosis. The J gene is TRBJ2-4, the V gene TRBV20-1; the D is unclear. TRBJ2-7 explains the end of the DNA better; the J call may be wrong. CDR3 loop: CSARDDANLKGLHEQYF. The CDR3 coding sequence is TGCAGTGCTAGAGATGACGCCAACCTAAAAGGTCTCCACGAGCAGTACTTC.